These T cell receptor beta chains were read from a single sample in a study of lymphopenia after photon versus proton radiotherapy. This table comes from immunoSEQ multiplex PCR, and its TCRdb copy is limited to in-frame clones, with some not included. The sample lists 68,000 or so clones, roughly 93% occurring once. The specimen comprised peripheral blood, sampled from a patient treated with photon-based radiotherapy. The receptors come from a woman aged 70 to 79 with pancreatic cancer. The CDR3 runs from the conserved cysteine through the conserved F or W. A D gene is named only where the DNA matches it firmly.

V gene,D gene,J gene,CDR3 DNA,CDR3 protein
TRBV28,-,TRBJ2-2,-,CASSSSGWGGELFF
TRBV27,-,TRBJ2-7,TGTGCCAGCAGCTATGTAGGGGGCGAGCAGTACTTC,CASSYVGGEQYF
TRBV27,TRBD2,TRBJ2-1,TGTGCCAGCAGCCAGACTAGCGGGAGGGCCTCTAGGTACAATGAGCAGTTCTTC,CASSQTSGRASRYNEQFF
TRBV5-4,TRBD1,TRBJ2-5,TGTGCCAGCAGCTGGGGACAGGGGCAAGAGACCCAGTACTTC,CASSWGQGQETQYF
TRBV11-2,-,TRBJ1-2,TGTGCCAGCAGCTTAGAGGCAGGGAACTATGGCTACACCTTC,CASSLEAGNYGYTF
TRBV28,TRBD2,TRBJ2-4,TGTGCCAGCAGTCCCCGGGGGGGCAAAAACATTCAGTACTTC,CASSPRGGKNIQYF
TRBV21-1,-,TRBJ2-5,TGTGCCAGCAGCAATTCGGACATAGACCAAGAGACCCAGTACTTC,CASSNSDIDQETQYF
TRBV7-9,-,TRBJ1-2,TGTGCCAGCAGCCCGAGCCCTTTCTCTCCCTACACCTTC,CASSPSPFSPYTF
TRBV5-5,-,TRBJ2-3,TGTGCCAGCAGCTCTGGCCTGCTCCCAGATACGCAGTATTTT,CASSSGLLPDTQYF
TRBV5-1,-,TRBJ1-1,TGCGCCAGCAGCAGGGGGTCGGGGTCGAACACTGAAGCTTTCTTT,CASSRGSGSNTEAFF
TRBV4-3,TRBD1,TRBJ2-1,TGCGCCAGCAGCCAAGAGTCGGAGGACAGGGGAGATGAGCAGTTCTTC,CASSQESEDRGDEQFF